What follows describes a single T cell receptor (beta chain). Its antigen is not identified. This sample is part of a study of T cell responses to AZD1222 COVID-19 vaccine. Trimming removed 0 bases at V and 4 bases at J, with 16 bases between. Germline V gives CDR1 SGDLS, CDR2 YYNGEE. This CDR3 is 16 amino acids long. Only in-frame clones appear in the TCRdb table, and some are missing; sequencing was by immunoSEQ multiplex PCR. Among 50,000 to 65,000 clones, around 90% were seen once, and the ten largest hold 6.3%. General study results and limits: No day 14 peak samples; only post-peak repertoires were characterized. Among those given AZD1222, only 6 or 7 were seropositive at baseline.

The sample in question was peripheral blood, obtained 28 days after the second dose of the MenACWY control vaccine. This TCR was recovered from an adult who received the MenACWY meningococcal vaccine as a control. The V call is TRBV9, the J call TRBJ1-1; a weak D match, TRBD1 (6 bases). The CDR3 loop reads CASSVDPRGSGTEAFF. The CDR3 bases are TGTGCCAGCAGCGTAGATCCGAGGGGGTCGGGCACTGAAGCTTTCTTT.